This entry is about one TCR beta chain. The CDR3 is 16 amino acids. The V and J ends lost 2 bases and 5 bases respectively, with 17 bases between them. Germline-derived CDR1 and CDR2 are SNHLY and FYNNEI. The entry originates in a study of T cell responses to AZD1222 COVID-19 vaccine. Using immunoSEQ multiplex PCR, the repertoire was profiled, and TCRdb retains in-frame clones only, with some absent. Of about 120,000 clones in the sample, about 86% are singletons; the top ten hold approximately 16%. This clonotype was obtained from an adult who received the AZD1222 COVID-19 vaccine. Sequencing was performed on peripheral blood, taken 28 days after the second AZD1222 dose. The J gene is TRBJ2-3, the V gene TRBV2; a possible D gene is TRBD2 (5 bases). CDR3 coding DNA: TGTGCCAGCAGTGAATATGAAGGGCGGGTAAAAGATACGCAGTATTTT. It yields the protein CASSEYEGRVKDTQYF.